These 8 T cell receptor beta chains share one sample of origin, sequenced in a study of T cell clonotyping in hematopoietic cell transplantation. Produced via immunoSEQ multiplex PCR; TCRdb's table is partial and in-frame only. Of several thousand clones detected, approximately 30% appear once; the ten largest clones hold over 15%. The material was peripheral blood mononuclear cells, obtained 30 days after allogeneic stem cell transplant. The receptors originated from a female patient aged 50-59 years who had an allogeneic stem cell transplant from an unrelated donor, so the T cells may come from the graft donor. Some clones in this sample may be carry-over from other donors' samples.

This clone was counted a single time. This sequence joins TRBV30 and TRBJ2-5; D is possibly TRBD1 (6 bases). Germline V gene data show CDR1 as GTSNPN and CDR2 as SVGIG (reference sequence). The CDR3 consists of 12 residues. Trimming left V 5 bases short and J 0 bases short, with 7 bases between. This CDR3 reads CAWGQNQETQYF. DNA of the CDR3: TGTGCCTGGGGACAGAACCAAGAGACCCAGTACTTC.

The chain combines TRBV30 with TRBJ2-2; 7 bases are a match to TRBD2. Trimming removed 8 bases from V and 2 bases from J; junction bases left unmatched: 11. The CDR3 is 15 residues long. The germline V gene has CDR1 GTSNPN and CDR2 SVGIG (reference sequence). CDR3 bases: TGTGCCGGTACCGGGGCTAGCGGAAACACCGGGGAGCTGTTTTTT. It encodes CAGTGASGNTGELFF.

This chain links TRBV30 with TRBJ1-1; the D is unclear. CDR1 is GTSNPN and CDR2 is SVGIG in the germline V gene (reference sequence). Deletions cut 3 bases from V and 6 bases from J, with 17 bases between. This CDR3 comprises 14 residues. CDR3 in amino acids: CAWSFSTHTSEAFF. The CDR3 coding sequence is TGTGCCTGGAGCTTTTCGACCCACACCTCTGAAGCTTTCTTT.

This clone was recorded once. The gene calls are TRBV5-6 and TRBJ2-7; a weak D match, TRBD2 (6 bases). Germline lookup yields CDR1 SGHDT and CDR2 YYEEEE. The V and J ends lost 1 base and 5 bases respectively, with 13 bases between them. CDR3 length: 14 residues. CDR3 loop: CASSLWGEEDEQYF. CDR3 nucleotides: TGTGCCAGCAGCTTGTGGGGGGAGGAAGACGAGCAGTACTTC.

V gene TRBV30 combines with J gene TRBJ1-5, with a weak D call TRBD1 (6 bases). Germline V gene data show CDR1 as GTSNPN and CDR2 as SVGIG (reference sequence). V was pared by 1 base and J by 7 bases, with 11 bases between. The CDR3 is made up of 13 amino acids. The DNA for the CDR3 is TGTGCCTGGAGTGGGGGGGCCCGGCAGCCCCAGCATTTT. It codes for CAWSGGARQPQHF.

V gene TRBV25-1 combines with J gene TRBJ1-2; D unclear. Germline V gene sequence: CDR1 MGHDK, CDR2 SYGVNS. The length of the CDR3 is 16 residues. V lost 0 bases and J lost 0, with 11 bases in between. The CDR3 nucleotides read TGTGCCAGCAGTGAATATGATGTGGACTCTAACTATGGCTACACCTTC. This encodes CASSEYDVDSNYGYTF.

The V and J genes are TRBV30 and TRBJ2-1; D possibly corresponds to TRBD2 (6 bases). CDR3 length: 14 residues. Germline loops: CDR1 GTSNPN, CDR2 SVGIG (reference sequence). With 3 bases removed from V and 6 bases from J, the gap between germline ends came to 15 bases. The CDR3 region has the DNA TGTGCCTGGAGGTTAGCGGACGTCTGCAATGAGCAGTTCTTC. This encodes CAWRLADVCNEQFF.

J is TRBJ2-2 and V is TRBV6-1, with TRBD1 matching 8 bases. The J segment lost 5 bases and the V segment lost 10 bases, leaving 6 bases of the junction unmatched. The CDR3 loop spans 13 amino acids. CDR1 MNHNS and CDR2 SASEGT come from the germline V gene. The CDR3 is CANGQGVTGELFF. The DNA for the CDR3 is TGTGCCAACGGACAGGGTGTAACCGGGGAGCTGTTTTTT.